Ten or more counts support the clone carrying this T cell receptor (beta chain). Amplification targeted TCR beta CDR3 regions from RNA transcripts. A first-round RT-PCR of the TCR CDR3 used the HTBI primer set. A single record per CDR3 protein comes from TCRdb applying MiXCR to the multiplex PCR reads. The sample includes roughly 500,000 distinct CDR3 sequences, 40% to 55% seen only once; the top ten take about 20%. Germline V gene data show CDR1 as SGHVS and CDR2 as FNYEAQ. This CDR3 is built from 14 residues. V was cut by 1 base and J by 2 bases, with 7 bases left in between. This sample stems from a study of T cells in Graves' hyperthyroidism and ophthalmopathy.

This clonotype was obtained from an adult woman with Graves' disease, either hyperthyroidism or ophthalmopathy (not recorded which). This rearrangement joins TRBV7-6 to TRBJ2-3; tentatively, D is TRBD2 (6 bases). The sequenced sample was peripheral blood or thyroid tissue (not recorded which). CDR3 nucleotide sequence: TGTGCCAGCAGCTTAGGGACTACCACAGATACGCAGTATTTT. It specifies CASSLGTTTDTQYF.